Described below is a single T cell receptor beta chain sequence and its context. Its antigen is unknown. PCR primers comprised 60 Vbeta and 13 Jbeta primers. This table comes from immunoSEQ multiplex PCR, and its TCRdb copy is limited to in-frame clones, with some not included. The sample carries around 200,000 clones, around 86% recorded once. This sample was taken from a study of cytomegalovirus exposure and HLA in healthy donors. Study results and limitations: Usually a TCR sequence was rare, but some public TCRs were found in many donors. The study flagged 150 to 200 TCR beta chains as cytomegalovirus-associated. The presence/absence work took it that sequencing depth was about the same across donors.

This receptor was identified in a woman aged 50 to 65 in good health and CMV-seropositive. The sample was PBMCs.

The CDR3 reads CSVYLQGASFDEQYF. Written as DNA, the CDR3 is TGCAGCGTTTATCTACAGGGGGCAAGCTTCGACGAGCAGTACTTC. This rearrangement joins TRBV29-1 to TRBJ2-7; 9 positions agree with TRBD1. V trimming: 5 bases; J trimming: 5 bases; junction bases outside the gene matches: 13. The CDR3 runs to 15 residues. CDR1 is SQVTM and CDR2 is ANQGSEA in the germline V gene.